The 5 T cell receptor beta chains reported below all come from one sample, sequenced in a study of cytomegalovirus exposure and HLA in healthy donors. The repertoire was sequenced with immunoSEQ multiplex PCR; TCRdb's copy has only in-frame clones and lacks some. Of 130,000 or so clones in the sample, more than 70% were seen once. Sequencing was carried out using PBMCs. The receptors originated from a woman in her 30s in good health and CMV-seronegative.

The chain joins TRBV11-2 to TRBJ2-5, with TRBD1 identical over 9 bases. Germline V lookup: CDR1 SGHAT, CDR2 FQNNGV. V shed 5 bases and J 5 bases; nucleotides not matched to a gene: 6. The CDR3 has 14 residues. This CDR3 reads CASSLQGARETQYF. The DNA for the CDR3 is TGTGCCAGCAGCCTACAGGGGGCTCGGGAGACCCAGTACTTC. The variable domain in full, completed from reference TRBV11-2 and TRBJ2-5, reads EAGVAQSPRYKIIEKRQSVAFWCNPISGHATLYWYQQILGQGPKLLIQFQNNGVVDDSQLPKDRFSAERLKGVDSTLKIQPAKLEDSAVYLCASSLQGARETQYFGPGTRLLVL.

The V and J genes are TRBV9 and TRBJ1-3; a possible D gene is TRBD1 (6 bases). Germline V gene sequence: CDR1 SGDLS, CDR2 YYNGEE. This CDR3 has 15 residues. The ends were cut back, 0 bases at V and 4 bases at J, with 11 bases in the middle. The CDR3 bases are TGTGCCAGCAGCGTAGAGGGGGGGCGAGGAAACACCATATATTTT. It specifies CASSVEGGRGNTIYF. Filled out from reference TRBV9 and TRBJ1-3, the complete variable domain reads DSGVTQTPKHLITATGQRVTLRCSPRSGDLSVYWYQQSLDQGLQFLIQYYNGEERAKGNILERFSAQQFPDLHSELNLSSLELGDSALYFCASSVEGGRGNTIYFGEGSWLTVV.

The V gene is TRBV7-3, the J gene TRBJ2-7; TRBD2 matches at 8 bases. Germline assignment: CDR1 SGHTA and CDR2 FQGTGA. V lost 6 bases to trimming and J lost 0 bases; unmatched junction nucleotides: 7. CDR3 length equals 15 residues. The CDR3 loop reads CASSPGGTHSYEQYF. CDR3 DNA: TGTGCCAGCAGTCCGGGGGGGACACACTCCTACGAGCAGTACTTC.

This chain uses TRBV7-9 with TRBJ2-7, with D possibly being TRBD1 (5 bases). This CDR3 region has 15 residues. Trimming removed 5 bases at V and 4 bases at J, with 18 bases between. Germline CDR1 SEHNR, CDR2 FQNEAQ (reference sequence). The CDR3 DNA is TGTGCCAGCAGCCCCTCACTTGGCAGGGATTACGAGCAGTACTTC. It translates to CASSPSLGRDYEQYF.

This chain uses TRBV5-4 with TRBJ1-1, with TRBD1 matching over 7 bases. The trim removed 4 bases at V and 1 base at J, leaving 7 bases unmatched. CDR3 size: 15 residues. Germline V gene data show CDR1 as SGHNT and CDR2 as YYREEE (reference sequence). The CDR3 loop is CASSPGQSKNTEAFF. The CDR3 DNA sequence: TGTGCCAGCAGCCCGGGACAGAGCAAGAACACTGAAGCTTTCTTT.